Listed here are 8 T cell receptor beta chains from one sample, sequenced in a study of GPR56 and killer-like receptors on CD4 memory cells (dated by TCRdb to about 2019). The instrument was an Illumina HiSeq 2500. TCRdb reprocessed the reads and provides one entry for every CDR3 protein sequence; no DNA is given. This sample's table has entries for more than 2,000 distinct CDR3 sequences. The ten largest clones represent 4% of the sample. Before TCRbeta sequencing, fluorescence-activated cell sorting was used to enrich five KLR/GPR56-defined CD4+ populations. The sample taken for sequencing was memory CD4+ T cells from blood. The source is a human donor in good health.

The chain combines TRBV5-4 with TRBJ1-2. This CDR3 spans 13 amino acids. Germline V lookup: CDR1 SGHNT, CDR2 YYREEE (reference sequence). CDR3 in amino acids: CASSLALVQDYTF.

This clonotype is classed as medium-sized by frequency. This rearrangement joins TRBV5-5 to TRBJ2-2; TCRdb's D gene call, TRBD1, goes unchecked for lack of DNA. Germline CDR1 and CDR2: SGHKS and YYEKEE (reference sequence). The CDR3 has 13 residues. CDR3 residues: CASSTMTGPRMFF.

Considering frequency, this clonotype is large. The chain couples TRBV6-5 to TRBJ2-2. The CDR3 has 15 amino acids. Germline lookup yields CDR1 MNHEY and CDR2 SVGAGI. The CDR3 spells CASRTASSIPGELFF.

The chain carries TRBV4-1 and TRBJ2-7; TCRdb indicates TRBD2, and absent DNA this call remains unverified. The CDR3 spans 16 residues. CDR1 and CDR2 (germline): MGHRA, YSYEKL. The CDR3 sequence is CASSQEKRQAIKEQYF.

The CDR3: CASSLNRVGELAKNIQYF. The chain couples TRBV7-2 to TRBJ2-4; TCRdb indicates TRBD1, and absent DNA this call remains unverified. This CDR3 has 18 amino acids. Per germline, CDR1 SGHTA and CDR2 FQGNSA.

The V call is TRBV6-5, the J call TRBJ2-1; the TCRdb call, TRBD2, lacks DNA for checking. The CDR3 sequence is 19 residues long. Germline V gives CDR1 MNHEY, CDR2 SVGAGI. CDR3: CASSYSRPAASGDYNEQFF.

The V gene is TRBV5-5, the J gene TRBJ2-1. Germline CDR1 is SGHKS and CDR2 is YYEKEE (reference sequence). The CDR3 consists of 14 residues. The CDR3 is CASSGRGPYNEQFF.

This clonotype is identified as large from frequency. The chain couples TRBV6-5 to TRBJ1-2; without DNA, the TCRdb call of TRBD1 cannot be checked. The CDR3 totals 16 residues. Per germline, CDR1 MNHEY and CDR2 SVGAGI. The CDR3: CASSTRFGQGNYGYTF.